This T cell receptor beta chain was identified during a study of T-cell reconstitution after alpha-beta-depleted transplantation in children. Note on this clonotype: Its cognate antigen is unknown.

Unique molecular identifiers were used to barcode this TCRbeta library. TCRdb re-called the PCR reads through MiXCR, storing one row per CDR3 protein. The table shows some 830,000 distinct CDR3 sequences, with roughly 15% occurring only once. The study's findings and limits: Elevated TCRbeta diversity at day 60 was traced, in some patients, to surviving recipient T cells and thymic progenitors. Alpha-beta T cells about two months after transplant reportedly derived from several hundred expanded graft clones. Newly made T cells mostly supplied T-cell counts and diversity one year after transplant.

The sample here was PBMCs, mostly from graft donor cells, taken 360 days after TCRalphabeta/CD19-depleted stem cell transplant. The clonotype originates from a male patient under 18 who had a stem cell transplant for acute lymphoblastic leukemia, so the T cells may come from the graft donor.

CDR3 region: CASSLASLNNEQFF. The CDR3 DNA is TGCGCCAGCAGCTTGGCCTCCCTCAACAATGAGCAGTTCTTC. The chain links TRBV5-1 to TRBJ2-1; no reliable D call. Germline V CDR1 and CDR2: SGHRS, YFSETQ. Trimming pared 0 bases from V and 5 bases from J, leaving 9 bases between. This CDR3 is 14 amino acids long.